The rows below give T cell receptor beta chains drawn from one sample of a study of technical replicates of blood from a few donors. Sequencing was performed with immunoSEQ multiplex PCR; in TCRdb, only in-frame clones are kept and a portion is missing. The sample has around 98,000 clones, approximately 94% seen once. The source material was T cells isolated from PBMCs. Every receptor here comes from a human donor in good health. Both conserved end residues are part of each CDR3. Fields, in order: D gene, clone size, J gene, V gene, CDR3 DNA, CDR3 protein. A D gene is named only where the DNA matches it firmly. Clone size is stated in some rows and not others, as once, few, many or a class when expanded.

- once TRBJ2-6 TRBV19 TGTGCCAGTAGTCCGGGACTGTCTTCTGGGGCCAACGTCCTGACTTTC CASSPGLSSGANVLTF
TRBD1 - TRBJ2-1 TRBV6-1 TGTGCCAGCAGCGAAATCGTTCCGGGACAGGGATTTATGGGCTCCTACAATGAGCAGTTCTTC CASSEIVPGQGFMGSYNEQFF
TRBD2 - TRBJ2-1 TRBV19 TGTGCCAGTAGTATAAGTTACCGGGAGGGCCAGTTCTTC CASSISYREGQFF
TRBD1 - TRBJ1-3 TRBV2 TGTGCCAGCTGGGGGGACAGAAGAAACACCATATATTTT CASWGDRRNTIYF
TRBD2 - TRBJ2-1 TRBV29-1 TGCAGCGTTGAAGAGGGGGGGTGGAATGAGCAGTTCTTC CSVEEGGWNEQFF
- - TRBJ1-2 TRBV2 TGTGCCAGCAGTCGGACAGAGTATGGCTACACCTTC CASSRTEYGYTF
TRBD2 - TRBJ2-1 TRBV9 TGTGCCAGCAGCGTAGATGCGGGACTATCCTCTTCCTACAATGAGCAGTTCTTC CASSVDAGLSSSYNEQFF
- - TRBJ2-3 TRBV19 TGTGCCAGTAGGGTTAGCGGCCACACAGATACGCAGTATTTT CASRVSGHTDTQYF
- once TRBJ2-7 TRBV4-1 TGCGCCAGCAGCCAAGAGGGGGCCAGGGGATACGAGCAGTACTTC CASSQEGARGYEQYF
- - TRBJ1-1 TRBV9 TGTGCCAGCAGCGCGCGACAGACCCGCGAAGCTTTCTTT CASSARQTREAFF